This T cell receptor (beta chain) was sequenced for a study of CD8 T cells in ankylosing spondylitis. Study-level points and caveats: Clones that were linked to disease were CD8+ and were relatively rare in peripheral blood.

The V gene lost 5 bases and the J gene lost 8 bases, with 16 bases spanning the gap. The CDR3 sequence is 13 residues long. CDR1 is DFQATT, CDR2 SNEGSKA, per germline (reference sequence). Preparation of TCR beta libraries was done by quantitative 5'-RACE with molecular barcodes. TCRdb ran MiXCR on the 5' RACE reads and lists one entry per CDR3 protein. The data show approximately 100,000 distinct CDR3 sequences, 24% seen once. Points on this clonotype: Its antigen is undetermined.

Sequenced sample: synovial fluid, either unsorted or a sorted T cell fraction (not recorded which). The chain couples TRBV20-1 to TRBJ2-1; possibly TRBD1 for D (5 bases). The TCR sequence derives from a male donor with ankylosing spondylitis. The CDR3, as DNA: TGCAGTGCTCCCCACCGTGGACAAGATGAGCAGTTCTTC. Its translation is CSAPHRGQDEQFF.